Each of the 25 T cell receptor beta chains below was sequenced from the same sample in a study of shared clonotypes between healthy human individuals. Clones were sequenced by immunoSEQ multiplex PCR, and TCRdb holds only the in-frame ones, with some missing. The table has about 470,000 clones, about 76% seen once. The sample consisted of PBMCs. These receptor sequences come from a woman in her forties in good health. Some clones in this sample may be carry-over from other donors' samples.

The chain carries TRBV27 and TRBJ2-7; TRBD1 matches 8 bases. This CDR3 comprises 15 residues. The V gene end was trimmed by 5 bases and the J gene end by 6 bases; junction bases not matched to a gene: 12. The germline V gene has CDR1 MNHEY and CDR2 SMNVEV (reference sequence). CDR3 nucleotides: TGTGCCAGCAGTCCCCGCCGGGACAGGACCTCCGAGCAGTACTTC. As protein: CASSPRRDRTSEQYF.

The chain has TRBV18 and TRBJ2-2; D call uncertain. This CDR3 contains 14 residues. Germline V gene sequence: CDR1 KGHSH, CDR2 LQKENI. Trimming took 2 bases from V and 4 from J, leaving 8 bases between them. CDR3: CASSPSGFTGELFF. Written as DNA, the CDR3 is TGTGCCAGCTCACCATCGGGCTTCACCGGGGAGCTGTTTTTT.

The count of this clone is one. This rearrangement joins TRBV7-3 to TRBJ1-5; D remains unclear. V gave up 5 bases and J gave up 2 bases, with 7 bases separating them. Germline CDR1 and CDR2: SGHTA and FQGTGA. The CDR3 contains 13 residues. For the CDR3, the DNA is TGTGCCAGCAGCCAAGGCGGCAATCAGCCCCAGCATTTT. This translates into CASSQGGNQPQHF.

This clone was observed once. V is TRBV30 and J is TRBJ2-1; 10 bases align to TRBD1. The CDR3 is 15 amino acids. Germline V gene sequence: CDR1 GTSNPN, CDR2 SVGIG (reference sequence). Losses at the gene ends were 7 bases for V and 3 bases for J; bases not matched to a gene: 9. For the CDR3, the DNA is TGTGCCTACCCAAGGGGGACAGGGGACTACAATGAGCAGTTCTTC. This encodes CAYPRGTGDYNEQFF.

The V and J genes are TRBV5-4 and TRBJ2-7; a possible D gene is TRBD1 (6 bases). CDR1 is SGHNT and CDR2 is YYREEE in the germline V gene (reference sequence). This CDR3 comprises 14 residues. Trimming cost V 4 bases and J 7 bases, with 18 bases left between them. CDR3 bases: TGTGCCAGCAGCCCGGAGTGGGGGCGACAAGAGCAGTACTTC. It is translated as CASSPEWGRQEQYF.

The chain couples TRBV5-6 to TRBJ1-2; D perhaps matches TRBD1 (5 bases). The length of the CDR3 is 13 residues. Germline assignment: CDR1 SGHDT and CDR2 YYEEEE. V was clipped by 2 bases and J by 8 bases, with 13 bases between them. This chain's CDR3 is CASSLGVLEGYTF. The CDR3 DNA is TGTGCCAGCAGCTTAGGGGTTCTAGAGGGCTACACCTTC.

V usage is TRBV5-1 and J usage is TRBJ2-1, with 7 bases fitting TRBD2. The germline V gene encodes CDR1 SGHRS and CDR2 YFSETQ. Trimming took 0 bases from V and 0 from J; bases not matched to a gene: 6. The CDR3 runs to 17 residues. In DNA form, the CDR3 reads TGCGCCAGCAGCTTGGTGATAGCGGGTTACTCCTACAATGAGCAGTTCTTC. Encoded protein: CASSLVIAGYSYNEQFF.

V gene TRBV9 combines with J gene TRBJ1-1; D remains unclear. V lost 1 base and J 6 bases, leaving 10 bases between the germline ends. This CDR3 contains 13 residues. The germline V gene encodes CDR1 SGDLS and CDR2 YYNGEE. CDR3 DNA sequence: TGTGCCAGCAGCGTACGCGGGTTATCTGAAGCTTTCTTT. Its protein product is CASSVRGLSEAFF.

CDR3 loop: CASSTAGGAPSPLHF. CDR3 nucleotide sequence: TGTGCCAGCAGCACCGCAGGGGGCGCGCCCTCACCCCTCCACTTT. J is TRBJ1-6 and V is TRBV6-5; 8 positions match TRBD1. Per the germline V gene, CDR1 is MNHEY and CDR2 is SVGAGI. The CDR3 has 15 residues. Trimming took 6 bases from V and 10 from J; bases not matched to a gene: 11.

A note on this clone: A much larger clonotype is one base distant, so this may be a read error. V is TRBV11-2 and J is TRBJ2-7; no firm D call. The germline gives CDR1 SGHAT, CDR2 FQNNGV. The CDR3 covers 10 residues. Trimming shortened V by 4 bases and J by 2 bases, and 0 bases separated the two germline ends. The CDR3 reads CASSSYEQYF. In DNA, the CDR3 is TGTGCCAGCAGCTCCTACGAGCAGTACTTC.

This clone was observed a few times. The rearrangement links TRBV5-1 to TRBJ2-3; 8 positions match TRBD2. V lost 4 bases and J lost 2; bases outside the gene matches: 9. Germline CDR1 SGHRS, CDR2 YFSETQ. CDR3 length: 16 residues. CDR3 bases: TGCGCCAGCAGCGCGAAGACTAGCGACTACACAGATACGCAGTATTTT. Encoded protein: CASSAKTSDYTDTQYF. Full variable domain (missing parts from reference TRBV5-1 and TRBJ2-3): KAGVTQTPRYLIKTRGQQVTLSCSPISGHRSVSWYQQTPGQGLQFLFEYFSETQRNKGNFPGRFSGRQFSNSRSEMNVSTLELGDSALYLCASSAKTSDYTDTQYFGPGTRLTVL.

This clone was counted many times. J is TRBJ1-5 and V is TRBV2; TRBD1 might be the D (5 bases). V dropped 3 bases and J dropped 3 bases, with 6 bases sitting between them. Germline CDR1 reads SNHLY; CDR2 reads FYNNEI. This CDR3 spans 13 amino acids. CDR3: CASSDRDNQPQHF. The CDR3 bases are TGTGCCAGCAGTGACAGGGACAATCAGCCCCAGCATTTT.

This clone was seen many times. The chain combines TRBV2 with TRBJ2-1; possible D gene TRBD2, 5 bases. Germline lookup yields CDR1 SNHLY and CDR2 FYNNEI. There are 12 residues in the CDR3. Deletions cut 7 bases from V and 8 bases from J, with 12 bases between. CDR3 protein: CASKQEGDEQFF. As DNA, the CDR3 is TGTGCCAGCAAACAAGAGGGCGATGAGCAGTTCTTC.

The chain uses TRBV5-8 and TRBJ1-5; D call uncertain. This CDR3 comprises 12 residues. The germline gives CDR1 SGHTS, CDR2 YDEGEE. The germline V and J ends were trimmed by 0 bases and 6 bases, with 4 bases remaining between them. The CDR3 DNA reads TGTGCCAGCAGCTTGGTTAGTCAGCCCCAGCATTTT. It specifies CASSLVSQPQHF.

The J gene is TRBJ2-1, the V gene TRBV5-3, with D unclear. TRBV5-3 is marked as an open reading frame, function uncertain. The CDR3 sequence is 15 residues long. Between the trimmed V and J ends, which lost 1 base and 1 base, there was a span of 9 bases. CDR3 amino acids: CARSLLAESYNEQFF. The CDR3 DNA follows: TGTGCCAGAAGCTTGCTCGCGGAATCCTACAATGAGCAGTTCTTC.

The chain carries TRBV6-4 and TRBJ2-2; D gene ambiguous. In germline, CDR1 is MRHNA, CDR2 SNTAGT. The CDR3 runs 13 residues. Trimming took off 0 bases at V and 6 bases at J, with 5 bases between the two ends. In DNA form, the CDR3 reads TGTGCCAGCAGTGACTCACAGTCCGGGGAGCTGTTTTTT. This codes for CASSDSQSGELFF.

The chain uses TRBV2 and TRBJ1-4; D unclear. V shed 6 bases and J shed 5 bases, with 13 bases lying between them. CDR1 SNHLY and CDR2 FYNNEI come from the germline V gene. CDR3 length: 14 residues. The CDR3 nucleotides read TGTGCCAGCAGCGCATTGCATCTCAATGAAAAACTGTTTTTT. Translation gives CASSALHLNEKLFF.

The rearrangement uses TRBV2 and TRBJ2-6; D unresolved. Germline lookup yields CDR1 SNHLY and CDR2 FYNNEI. V was shortened by 3 bases and J by 0 bases, with 15 bases between the two germline ends. The CDR3 loop spans 18 amino acids. The CDR3 bases are TGTGCCAGCAGTGAGTTTGTAGGGTCCGGCTCTGGGGCCAACGTCCTGACTTTC. Its protein product is CASSEFVGSGSGANVLTF.

This chain joins TRBV11-2 and TRBJ2-3; D uncertain. Trimming cost V 2 bases and J 6 bases, with 12 bases left between them. This CDR3 is built from 14 residues. CDR1 SGHAT and CDR2 FQNNGV come from the germline V gene. The CDR3 coding sequence is TGTGCCAGCAGCTTACGTCCTATGATGGATACGCAGTATTTT. It encodes CASSLRPMMDTQYF.

The V call is TRBV27, the J call TRBJ2-3; D could derive from TRBD1 or TRBD2 (6 bases each). Germline V lookup: CDR1 MNHEY, CDR2 SMNVEV (reference sequence). V was clipped by 5 bases and J by 3 bases, with 15 bases between them. The CDR3 is 15 amino acids. CDR3 in DNA: TGTGCCAGCAGTCGCCCCGGGGGCTTAACAGATACGCAGTATTTT. This sequence encodes CASSRPGGLTDTQYF.

The genes are TRBV7-2 and TRBJ2-5; D is unclear. With 0 bases removed from V and 2 bases from J, the gap between germline ends came to 4 bases. The germline CDR1 and CDR2 sequences are SGHTA and FQGNSA. There are 13 residues in the CDR3. The CDR3 DNA follows: TGTGCCAGCAGCTTAGCGTTTCAAGAGACCCAGTACTTC. It translates to CASSLAFQETQYF.

The gene calls are TRBV7-8 and TRBJ1-5; TRBD1 is a possible D gene (6 bases). The CDR3 sequence is 15 residues long. In germline, CDR1 is SGHVS, CDR2 FQNEAQ. V gave up 4 bases and J gave up 2 bases, with 12 bases separating them. Written as DNA, the CDR3 is TGTGCCAGCAGCTCTACCGACAGGCGCAATCAGCCCCAGCATTTT. Protein: CASSSTDRRNQPQHF.

The gene calls are TRBV27 and TRBJ2-3, with 10 positions matching TRBD2. Germline-derived CDR1 and CDR2 are MNHEY and SMNVEV (reference sequence). This CDR3 comprises 17 residues. With 5 bases clipped from V and 1 base from J, the junction kept 9 bases outside the gene matches. The CDR3 spells CASSTSPGTSGTDTQYF. As DNA, the CDR3 is TGTGCCAGCAGTACCTCGCCCGGGACTAGCGGCACAGATACGCAGTATTTT.

This rearrangement joins TRBV11-2 to TRBJ2-3; TRBD1 might be the D (5 bases). Trimming removed 5 bases from V and 1 base from J, with 13 bases in between. There are 15 residues in the CDR3. Germline V gives CDR1 SGHAT, CDR2 FQNNGV. In DNA, the CDR3 is TGTGCCAGCAGCACCAGACAAGGGGGCACAGATACGCAGTATTTT. Translation gives CASSTRQGGTDTQYF.

This chain joins TRBV20-1 and TRBJ2-7; 7 bases fit TRBD2. V lost 6 bases, J lost 4 bases, and 3 bases stayed unmatched. The CDR3 spans 11 residues. Germline loops: CDR1 DFQATT, CDR2 SNEGSKA (reference sequence). The CDR3 region has the DNA TGCAGTGCAAAGCGGGAATACGAGCAGTACTTC. Its translation is CSAKREYEQYF.